This entry lists 14 T cell receptor beta chains sequenced from one sample in a study of blood T cell repertoires in COVID-19. TCRdb's table, derived via immunoSEQ multiplex PCR, lists solely in-frame clones and lacks some. The sample has 10,000 to 15,000 clones; 60% to 80% are singletons. The source material was peripheral blood. The receptors derive from a human donor in a cohort sampled during active COVID-19.

This rearrangement joins TRBV7-9 to TRBJ1-3; 7 positions match TRBD1. This CDR3 region has 15 residues. The ends lost 5 bases at V and 3 bases at J; junction bases unmatched: 7. Germline V CDR1 and CDR2: SEHNR, FQNEAQ (reference sequence). The CDR3: CASSGPTGSGNTIYF. The CDR3 DNA sequence: TGTGCCAGCAGCGGTCCGACAGGGAGTGGAAACACCATATATTTT.

This chain links TRBV7-8 with TRBJ1-6, with D unresolved. The CDR3 loop spans 14 amino acids. Germline lookup yields CDR1 SGHVS and CDR2 FQNEAQ. V was pared by 1 base and J by 9 bases, with 10 bases between. CDR3: CASSLGTEGSPLHF. CDR3 in DNA: TGTGCCAGCAGCTTAGGGACCGAGGGTTCACCCCTCCACTTT. The full variable domain, with the rest looked up from reference TRBV7-8 and TRBJ1-6, is GAGVSQSPRYKVAKRGQDVALRCDPISGHVSLFWYQQALGQGPEFLTYFQNEAQLDKSGLPSDRFFAERPEGSVSTLKIQRTQQEDSAVYLCASSLGTEGSPLHFGNGTRLTVT.

The chain recombines TRBV4-1 with TRBJ1-2, with D possibly being TRBD1 (5 bases). V was shortened by 4 bases and J by 4 bases, with 10 bases between the two germline ends. Germline CDR1 and CDR2: MGHRA and YSYEKL. CDR3 size: 13 residues. The CDR3, as DNA: TGCGCCAGCAGCCTTACAGGTTCCTATGGCTACACCTTC. This codes for CASSLTGSYGYTF.

The CDR3 nucleotides read TGTGCCAGCAGCCAAGAGGTAGCAGCGGGGGGGTTCCCTAGCACAGATACGCAGTATTTT. It codes for CASSQEVAAGGFPSTDTQYF. The chain employs TRBV4-2 and TRBJ2-3; 10 bases agree with TRBD2. Unmatched junction bases numbered 12, after V lost 0 bases and J lost 0 bases. This CDR3 spans 20 amino acids. CDR1 LGHNA and CDR2 YNFKEQ come from the germline V gene.

A single count supports this clone. V gene TRBV18 combines with J gene TRBJ2-7; D is possibly TRBD1 (6 bases). The CDR3 is 13 amino acids. Germline CDR1 KGHSH, CDR2 LQKENI. Trimming stripped 8 bases from V and 2 bases from J, with 13 bases between. The CDR3 region has the DNA TGTGCCAGCGCTCGACAGGCCGCCTACGAGCAGTACTTC. This translates into CASARQAAYEQYF.

The V gene is TRBV6-5, the J gene TRBJ2-2; D might be TRBD2 (6 bases). Germline assignment: CDR1 MNHEY and CDR2 SVGAGI. Trimming shortened V by 6 bases and J by 4 bases, and 15 bases separated the two germline ends. This CDR3 is 15 amino acids long. In DNA form, the CDR3 reads TGTGCCAGCAGCGCCGCCGGGACTTTCACCGGGGAGCTGTTTTTT. This encodes CASSAAGTFTGELFF.

The V and J genes are TRBV5-6 and TRBJ2-1; the D is unclear. This CDR3 contains 12 residues. Germline V gives CDR1 SGHDT, CDR2 YYEEEE. The ends were cut back, 4 bases at V and 7 bases at J, with 9 bases in the middle. The CDR3 sequence is CASSPLRNEQFF. Here the CDR3 DNA reads TGTGCCAGCAGCCCCCTGAGGAATGAGCAGTTCTTC.

The chain has TRBV18 and TRBJ1-1, with D possibly being TRBD1 (5 bases). Trimming removed 5 bases from V and 1 base from J, with 14 bases in between. CDR1 and CDR2 (germline): KGHSH, LQKENI. This CDR3 comprises 15 residues. The CDR3 loop is CASSSRGDPNTEAFF. The CDR3 nucleotides read TGTGCCAGCTCATCTCGGGGGGACCCGAACACTGAAGCTTTCTTT.

The rearrangement links TRBV5-1 to TRBJ1-5; D perhaps matches TRBD1 (5 bases). The CDR3 has 15 residues. CDR1 and CDR2 from the germline V gene are SGHRS and YFSETQ. The germline V and J ends were trimmed by 2 bases and 5 bases, with 14 bases remaining between them. CDR3 DNA: TGCGCCAGCAGCTTCGATGTCGGGGGGGATCAGCCCCAGCATTTT. Its protein product is CASSFDVGGDQPQHF.

The rearrangement uses TRBV10-3 and TRBJ2-2; 9 bases are shared with TRBD2. CDR3 size: 17 residues. V trimming: 2 bases; J trimming: 5 bases; junction bases outside the gene matches: 9. Germline CDR1 is ENHRY and CDR2 is SYGVKD. The CDR3 spells CAISEPPGLAFTGELFF. The CDR3 bases are TGTGCCATCAGTGAGCCTCCGGGACTAGCTTTTACCGGGGAGCTGTTTTTT.

This clone has just one count. CDR3 nucleotide sequence: TGCGCCAGCAGTCCTCAGGGGCCTGGGGTCTCCTACTCTGGAAACACCATATATTTT. Amino acids: CASSPQGPGVSYSGNTIYF. The genes are TRBV5-1 and TRBJ1-3; D may be TRBD1 (6 bases). The length of the CDR3 is 19 residues. CDR1 SGHRS and CDR2 YFSETQ come from the germline V gene. The V gene lost 5 bases and the J gene lost 0 bases, with 24 bases spanning the gap.

Only a few counts were recorded for this clone. V is TRBV27 and J is TRBJ2-6; perhaps TRBD1 as D (5 bases). Germline V CDR1 and CDR2: MNHEY, SMNVEV (reference sequence). Trimming left V 6 bases short and J 4 bases short, with 7 bases between. The CDR3 extends over 13 amino acids. The CDR3 DNA reads as TGTGCCAGCAGGGGGCTCGGGGCCAACGTCCTGACTTTC. Translated: CASRGLGANVLTF.

The chain joins TRBV5-6 to TRBJ2-2, with 9 nucleotides matching TRBD1. The germline V gene encodes CDR1 SGHDT and CDR2 YYEEEE. V lost 5 bases and J lost 5; bases outside the gene matches: 10. The CDR3 consists of 16 residues. In nucleotides, the CDR3 is TGTGCCAGCAGATCCGGGACAGGGTATAATACCGGGGAGCTGTTTTTT. Amino acids: CASRSGTGYNTGELFF.

V usage is TRBV6-2 or TRBV6-3 and J usage is TRBJ1-6; no definite D call. CDR1 is MNHEY, CDR2 SVGEGT, per germline. Trimming took off 5 bases at V and 10 bases at J, with 9 bases between the two ends. The CDR3 spans 12 residues. CDR3 coding DNA: TGTGCCAGCAGTCCGAGGGTCTCACCCCTCCACTTT. Translation gives CASSPRVSPLHF.